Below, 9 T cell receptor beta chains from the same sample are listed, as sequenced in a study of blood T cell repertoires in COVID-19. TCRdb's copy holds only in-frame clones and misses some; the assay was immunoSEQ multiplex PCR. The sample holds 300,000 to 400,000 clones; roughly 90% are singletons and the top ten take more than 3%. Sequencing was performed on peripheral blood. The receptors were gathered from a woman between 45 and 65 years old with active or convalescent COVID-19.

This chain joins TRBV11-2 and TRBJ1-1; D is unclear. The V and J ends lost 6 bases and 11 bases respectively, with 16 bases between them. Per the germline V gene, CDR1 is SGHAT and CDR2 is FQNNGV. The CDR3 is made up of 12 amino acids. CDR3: CASSRSPSGAFF. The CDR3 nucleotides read TGTGCCAGCAGTCGTTCTCCCTCCGGGGCTTTCTTT.

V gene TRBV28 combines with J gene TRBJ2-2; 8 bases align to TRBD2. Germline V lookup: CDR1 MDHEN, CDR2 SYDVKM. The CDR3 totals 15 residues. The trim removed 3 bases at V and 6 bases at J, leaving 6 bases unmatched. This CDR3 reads CASSFVAGGSGELFF. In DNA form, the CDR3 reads TGTGCCAGCAGTTTCGTGGCGGGGGGATCCGGGGAGCTGTTTTTT.

The CDR3 loop is CAWSGTGYYGYTF. CDR3 nucleotide sequence: TGTGCCTGGAGTGGGACAGGGTACTATGGCTACACCTTC. V gene TRBV30 combines with J gene TRBJ1-2, with TRBD1 matching over 8 bases. J was trimmed by 3 bases and V by 1 base; bases with no gene match: 1. Per the germline V gene, CDR1 is GTSNPN and CDR2 is SVGIG (reference sequence). The CDR3 consists of 13 residues.

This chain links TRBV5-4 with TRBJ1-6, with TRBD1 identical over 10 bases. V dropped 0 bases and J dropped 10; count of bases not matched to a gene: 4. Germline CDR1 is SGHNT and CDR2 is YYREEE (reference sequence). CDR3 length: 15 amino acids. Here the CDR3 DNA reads TGTGCCAGCAGCTTGGTCGGACAGGGGGACTCACCCCTCCACTTT. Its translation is CASSLVGQGDSPLHF.

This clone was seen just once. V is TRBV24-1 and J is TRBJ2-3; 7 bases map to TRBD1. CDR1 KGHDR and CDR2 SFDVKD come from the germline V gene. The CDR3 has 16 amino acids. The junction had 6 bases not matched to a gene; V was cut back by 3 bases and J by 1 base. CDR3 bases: TGTGCCACCAGTGATCAGGGACAGACTCGCACAGATACGCAGTATTTT. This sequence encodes CATSDQGQTRTDTQYF.

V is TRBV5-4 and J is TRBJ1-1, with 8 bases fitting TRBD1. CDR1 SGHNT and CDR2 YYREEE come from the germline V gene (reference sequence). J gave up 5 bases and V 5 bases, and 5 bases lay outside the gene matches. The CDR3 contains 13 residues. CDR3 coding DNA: TGTGCCAGCAGTTTCACAGGGGGTACTGAAGCTTTCTTT. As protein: CASSFTGGTEAFF.

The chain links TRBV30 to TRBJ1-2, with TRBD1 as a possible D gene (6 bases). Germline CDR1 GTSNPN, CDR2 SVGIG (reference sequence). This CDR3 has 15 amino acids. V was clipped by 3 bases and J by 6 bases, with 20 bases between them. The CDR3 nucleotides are TGTGCCTGGAGGGGTCTGACCGGGACAAAAGATGGCTACACCTTC. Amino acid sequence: CAWRGLTGTKDGYTF.

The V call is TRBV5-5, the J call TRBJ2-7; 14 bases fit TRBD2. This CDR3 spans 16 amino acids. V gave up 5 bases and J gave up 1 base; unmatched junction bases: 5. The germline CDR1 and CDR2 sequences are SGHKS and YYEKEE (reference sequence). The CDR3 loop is CASRMTSGRVSYEQYF. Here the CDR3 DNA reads TGTGCCAGCAGGATGACTAGCGGGAGGGTATCCTACGAGCAGTACTTC.

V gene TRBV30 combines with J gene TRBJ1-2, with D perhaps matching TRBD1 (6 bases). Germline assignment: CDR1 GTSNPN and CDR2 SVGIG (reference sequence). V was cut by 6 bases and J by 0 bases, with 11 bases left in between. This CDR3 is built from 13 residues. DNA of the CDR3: TGTGCCTGTACGGACAGAGCTAACTATGGCTACACCTTC. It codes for CACTDRANYGYTF.